Below are 27 T cell receptor beta chains sequenced from a single sample in a study of CD8+CD57+ T cells in acquired aplastic anemia. According to the study, genomic DNA was the template for TCR beta VDJ and CDR3 profiling. TCRdb recomputed calls from the reads with MiXCR, one row per CDR3 protein. The sample includes roughly 250,000 distinct CDR3 sequences, 82% of them seen just once. The patients chosen for sequencing had shown expansion of CD8+CD57+ cells (detected by flow cytometry). Sequencing was performed on sorted CD4+, CD8+, or CD8+CD57+ T cells (not recorded which) from PBMCs. Receptor source: a human donor with aplastic anemia.

The chain joins TRBV25-1 to TRBJ2-5; D gene ambiguous. The V and J ends lost 1 base and 5 bases respectively, with 14 bases between them. Germline CDR1 is MGHDK and CDR2 is SYGVNS. The CDR3 runs to 15 residues. CDR3 sequence: CASSEWYRPRETQYF. The CDR3 coding sequence is TGTGCCAGCAGTGAATGGTACCGACCGAGGGAGACCCAGTACTTC.

The CDR3 bases are TGCGCCAGCAGCCCCGGGACACCTACTGATACGCAGTATTTT. Its translation: CASSPGTPTDTQYF. The chain couples TRBV5-1 to TRBJ2-3; possibly TRBD1 for D (6 bases). Germline V gives CDR1 SGHRS, CDR2 YFSETQ. The CDR3 totals 14 residues. V was cut by 4 bases and J by 6 bases, with 15 bases left in between. Full variable domain (remainder filled in from reference TRBV5-1 and TRBJ2-3): KAGVTQTPRYLIKTRGQQVTLSCSPISGHRSVSWYQQTPGQGLQFLFEYFSETQRNKGNFPGRFSGRQFSNSRSEMNVSTLELGDSALYLCASSPGTPTDTQYFGPGTRLTVL.

The chain has TRBV20-1 and TRBJ2-6; D gene uncertain. Trimming left V 5 bases short and J 0 bases short, with 5 bases between. CDR1 DFQATT and CDR2 SNEGSKA come from the germline V gene (reference sequence). CDR3 length: 13 residues. The CDR3 is CSAAISGANVLTF. In DNA form, the CDR3 reads TGCAGTGCTGCAATCTCTGGGGCCAACGTCCTGACTTTC.

As to this clonotype: The CDR3 carries no conserved terminal phenylalanine or tryptophan, so it likely arises from a read error. It is unclear where the CDR3 begins or ends on the DNA, so no DNA is shown, and the CDR3 is as TCRdb lists it. This chain links TRBV7-9 with TRBJ2-3. Germline CDR1 reads SEHNR; CDR2 reads FQNEAQ (reference sequence). The CDR3 has 13 residues if both end residues are counted. CDR3 sequence: CASSDGRTQTKSM.

The chain links TRBV11-3 to TRBJ1-2, with a tentative D call TRBD1 (5 bases). The CDR3 has 16 residues. V was trimmed by 3 bases and J by 5 bases, leaving 19 bases between them. Germline lookup yields CDR1 SGHNT and CDR2 YENEEA. The CDR3 bases are TGTGCCAGCAGCTTGGAGCGGGCAGGGCTCGTATATGGCTACACCTTC. Amino acid sequence: CASSLERAGLVYGYTF.

J is TRBJ2-1 and V is TRBV25-1; TRBD2 is a possible D gene (5 bases). Looked up from germline, CDR1 is MGHDK and CDR2 is SYGVNS. This CDR3 spans 12 amino acids. The germline V and J ends were trimmed by 10 bases and 7 bases, with 14 bases remaining between them. CDR3 region: CANRLIGNEQFF. The CDR3 DNA is TGTGCCAACAGACTAATAGGGAATGAGCAGTTCTTC.

V gene TRBV7-2 combines with J gene TRBJ2-3; 9 bases line up with TRBD2. This CDR3 has 13 amino acids. Germline CDR1 is SGHTA and CDR2 is FQGNSA. With V trimmed by 8 bases and J by 14 bases, 14 bases remained unmatched. CDR3: CASGVAGADNTYF. The DNA of the CDR3 is TGTGCCAGCGGCGTAGCGGGAGCAGATAATACGTATTTT.

A note on this clonotype: The conserved closing phenylalanine or tryptophan is absent in this CDR3, likely reflecting a read error. The chain joins TRBV15 to TRBJ2-3; the D gene is possibly TRBD2 (7 bases). The CDR3 extends over 13 amino acids. Germline values: CDR1 LNHNV, CDR2 YYDKDF (reference sequence). Trimming took 10 bases from V and 12 from J, leaving 23 bases between them. The CDR3 bases are TGTGCCAGCGCAGACGGGGGGACAAATAGACAGTATTCT. It codes for CASADGGTNRQYS.

This sequence joins TRBV29-1 and TRBJ2-7, with 7 bases matching TRBD1. Germline CDR1 reads SQVTM; CDR2 reads ANQGSEA. After removal of 5 bases from V and 3 bases from J, the junction contained 4 bases not matched to a gene. The CDR3 runs 12 residues. In DNA form, the CDR3 reads TGCAGCGTTCGGGACAGAGTCTACGAGCAGTACTTC. Its translation is CSVRDRVYEQYF.

The genes are TRBV9 and TRBJ1-5; D call uncertain. Germline assignment: CDR1 SGDLS and CDR2 YYNGEE. This CDR3 comprises 15 residues. V was pared by 0 bases and J by 5 bases, with 12 bases between. CDR3 protein: CASSVDGLGYQPQHF. CDR3 nucleotides: TGTGCCAGCAGCGTAGACGGACTTGGCTATCAGCCCCAGCATTTT.

Here the CDR3 DNA reads TGTGCCAGCAGCCCCGACAGACCTTTATCACCCCTCCACTTT. Its translation: CASSPDRPLSPLHF. The chain joins TRBV11-1 to TRBJ1-6, with a possible D match to TRBD1 (5 bases). Deletions cut 5 bases from V and 10 bases from J, with 15 bases between. The CDR3 sequence is 14 residues long. CDR1 is SGHAT and CDR2 is FQDESV in the germline V gene (reference sequence).

The chain combines TRBV3-1 with TRBJ2-7, with unresolved D. Germline lookup yields CDR1 LGHDT and CDR2 YNNKEL (reference sequence). The length of the CDR3 is 12 residues. Between the trimmed V and J ends, which lost 4 bases and 5 bases, there was a span of 9 bases. DNA of the CDR3: TGTGCCAGCAGCCCCACTGCCCACGAGCAGTACTTC. This encodes CASSPTAHEQYF.

CDR3 loop: CASSLSGDPDTQYDTQYF. In nucleotides, the CDR3 is TGTGCCAGCAGCTTATCGGGAGACCCCGATACGCAGTATGATACGCAGTATTTT. The gene calls are TRBV7-8 and TRBJ2-3; TRBD2 is a possible D gene (6 bases). With 2 bases removed from V and 6 bases from J, the gap between germline ends came to 24 bases. The CDR3 loop spans 18 amino acids. CDR1 SGHVS and CDR2 FQNEAQ come from the germline V gene.

This clonotype was recorded once. This is likely a read error, given that the CDR3 carries no conserved phenylalanine or tryptophan at its end. The DNA is omitted, as the CDR3 cannot be located on it reliably, and the CDR3 follows TCRdb's listing. This rearrangement joins TRBV7-9 to TRBJ2-7; the table's D call, TRBD1, has no DNA check behind it. Germline V gives CDR1 SEHNR, CDR2 FQNEAQ (reference sequence). Ends included, the CDR3 has 13 residues. The CDR3 protein is CASSHPPTEGTYT.

A word on this clonotype: The CDR3 carries no conserved terminal phenylalanine or tryptophan, so it likely arises from a read error. This chain uses TRBV7-3 with TRBJ2-2; unclear D gene. Germline CDR1 reads SGHTA; CDR2 reads FQGTGA. The length of the CDR3 is 13 residues. V gave up 6 bases and J gave up 9 bases, with 14 bases separating them. The CDR3 sequence is CASSTFKTWELFH. For the CDR3, the DNA is TGTGCCAGCAGTACTTTCAAGACCTGGGAGCTGTTTCAT.

A remark on this clonotype: The germline gene is not matched at one end of the junction; a read error may be the cause. The chain is built from TRBV7-8 and TRBJ2-3; D is perhaps TRBD2 (6 bases). Germline loops: CDR1 SGHVS, CDR2 FQNEAQ. CDR3 length: 13 residues. The CDR3 here is CASSPGGTGAQYF. In DNA form, the CDR3 reads TGTGCCAGCAGCCCCGGGGGTACGGGTGCGCAGTATTTC.

The chain carries TRBV7-8 and TRBJ1-2, with D possibly matching TRBD1 (6 bases). The CDR3 has 16 amino acids. V lost 2 bases and J lost 6, with 19 bases in between. The germline gives CDR1 SGHVS, CDR2 FQNEAQ. CDR3 nucleotides: TGTGCCAGCAGCTTACGGGGCAGGGGCTTGGACCATGGCTACACCTTC. Protein sequence: CASSLRGRGLDHGYTF.

This clonotype was observed many times. The chain has TRBV20-1 and TRBJ2-1; TRBD1 matches at 7 bases. The V and J ends lost 4 bases and 3 bases, in that order; junction bases with no gene match: 6. CDR1 is DFQATT and CDR2 is SNEGSKA in the germline V gene (reference sequence). The CDR3 runs 14 residues. CDR3 in DNA: TGCAGTGCTAAATACCAGGGGGACTACAATGAGCAGTTCTTC. Translated, it gives CSAKYQGDYNEQFF.

The chain uses TRBV25-1 and TRBJ2-7; no reliable D call. The CDR3 extends over 15 amino acids. V shed 1 base and J shed 3 bases, with 13 bases lying between them. Germline V gene lookup returns CDR1 MGHDK and CDR2 SYGVNS. Written as DNA, the CDR3 is TGTGCCAGCAGTGAATCTTCGGCGGCTGACTACGAGCAGTACTTC. This encodes CASSESSAADYEQYF.

This chain uses TRBV7-6 with TRBJ2-7; tentatively, D is TRBD1 or TRBD2 (5 bases each). V was shortened by 0 bases and J by 13 bases, with 13 bases between the two germline ends. Germline V gives CDR1 SGHVS, CDR2 FNYEAQ. This CDR3 has 12 residues. The CDR3 loop reads CASSLAHGAQYV. The CDR3 nucleotides are TGTGCCAGCAGCTTAGCCCACGGGGCACAATACGTC.

The V gene is TRBV10-3, the J gene TRBJ2-7, with D tentatively TRBD1 or TRBD2 (5 bases each). The CDR3 is 14 residues long. Germline lookup yields CDR1 ENHRY and CDR2 SYGVKD. The CDR3 sequence is CATSESGPRYAQYV. CDR3 nucleotides: TGTGCCACCAGTGAGTCGGGGCCACGGTACGCCCAGTACGTC.

The genes are TRBV5-6 and TRBJ1-1; 8 bases match TRBD1. The CDR3 is 17 amino acids. With V trimmed by 8 bases and J by 2 bases, 17 bases remained unmatched. The germline V gene has CDR1 SGHDT and CDR2 YYEEEE. The CDR3: CASTSPGGQGGNTEAFF. The CDR3 nucleotides are TGTGCCAGTACCTCCCCGGGCGGACAGGGAGGAAACACTGAAGCTTTCTTT.

This rearrangement joins TRBV15 to TRBJ2-7, with TRBD2 as a possible D gene (6 bases). The CDR3 spans 14 residues. Trimming took 6 bases from V and 3 from J, leaving 15 bases between them. Germline V gene sequence: CDR1 LNHNV, CDR2 YYDKDF (reference sequence). CDR3 DNA: TGTGCCACCAGGAGCGGAGGGGAGGACTACGAGCAGTACTTC. Translated: CATRSGGEDYEQYF.

Remarks on this clonotype: The conserved closing phenylalanine or tryptophan is absent in this CDR3, likely reflecting a read error. Because the CDR3's place on the DNA is in doubt, the DNA is left out and the CDR3 is given as listed by TCRdb. The rearrangement joins TRBV2 to TRBJ1-6; TRBD1 reflects the table's D call only, with no check against the DNA. The CDR3 is 16 residues long, ends included. Germline values: CDR1 SNHLY, CDR2 FYNNEI. The CDR3 protein is CASSDGGIDEHFFRPG.

Details on this clonotype: The DNA is left out, because the CDR3 cannot be placed on it with certainty; the CDR3 is given as TCRdb lists it. The J gene is TRBJ2-5, the V gene TRBV7-9. Germline-derived CDR1 and CDR2 are SEHNR and FQNEAQ (reference sequence). The CDR3 spans 14 amino acids, including both terminal residues. The CDR3 is CASSVGGTRSTSGF.

The chain uses TRBV24-1 and TRBJ2-3; 10 nucleotides line up with TRBD1. V shed 3 bases and J 1 base; nucleotides not matched to a gene: 3. The CDR3 has 16 amino acids. CDR1 is KGHDR and CDR2 is SFDVKD in the germline V gene. Here the CDR3 reads CATSDPGQGGTDTQYF. DNA for the CDR3: TGTGCCACCAGTGATCCAGGACAGGGGGGCACAGATACGCAGTATTTT.

The rearrangement joins TRBV11-2 to TRBJ2-5; 7 bases map to TRBD2. The CDR3 loop spans 12 amino acids. The V gene's germline CDR1 is SGHAT and CDR2 FQNNGV. V shed 11 bases, J shed 6 bases, and the junction held 9 bases outside the gene matches. The CDR3, as DNA: TGTGCCGGCCAGCGGGAAAGACAGACCCAGTACTTC. Amino acid sequence: CAGQRERQTQYF.